The clone carrying this TCR beta chain was detected many times. This record belongs to a study of blood T cells in healthy people across ages. It was with a sample-barcoded 5' primer and a J-beta primer mix that a second PCR of roughly 6 to 11 cycles was run. TCRdb redid the calling of the 5' RACE reads with MiXCR, one entry per CDR3 protein. The table lists 710,000 or so distinct CDR3 sequences, less than 40% of them singletons. The CDR3 spans 17 residues. V was trimmed by 7 bases and J by 3 bases, leaving 21 bases between them. The germline V gene has CDR1 MNHNS and CDR2 SASEGT. The chain is built from TRBV6-1 and TRBJ1-4, with D perhaps TRBD1 (6 bases). The sequenced sample consisted of blood. The TCR originated in an elderly woman in good health. The CDR3 here is CASTTSFQGRANEKLFF. CDR3 coding DNA: TGTGCCAGCACCACCTCTTTCCAGGGGCGGGCTAATGAAAAACTGTTTTTT.